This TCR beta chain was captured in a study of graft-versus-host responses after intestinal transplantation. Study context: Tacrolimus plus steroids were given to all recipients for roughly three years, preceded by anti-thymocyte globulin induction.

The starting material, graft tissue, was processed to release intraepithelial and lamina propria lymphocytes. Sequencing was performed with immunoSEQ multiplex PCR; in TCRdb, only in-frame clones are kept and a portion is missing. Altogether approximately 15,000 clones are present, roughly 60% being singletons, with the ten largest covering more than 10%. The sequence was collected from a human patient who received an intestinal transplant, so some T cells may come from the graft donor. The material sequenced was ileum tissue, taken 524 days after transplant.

This CDR3 reads CASSPRGGRRDTQYF. DNA of the CDR3: TGTGCCAGCAGCCCCCGGGGGGGGCGCAGAGATACGCAGTATTTT. V is TRBV13 and J is TRBJ2-3; 8 bases line up with TRBD2. V was pared by 5 bases and J by 5 bases, with 9 bases of the junction left unmatched. This CDR3 spans 15 amino acids. Per germline, CDR1 PRHDT and CDR2 FYEKMQ (reference sequence).